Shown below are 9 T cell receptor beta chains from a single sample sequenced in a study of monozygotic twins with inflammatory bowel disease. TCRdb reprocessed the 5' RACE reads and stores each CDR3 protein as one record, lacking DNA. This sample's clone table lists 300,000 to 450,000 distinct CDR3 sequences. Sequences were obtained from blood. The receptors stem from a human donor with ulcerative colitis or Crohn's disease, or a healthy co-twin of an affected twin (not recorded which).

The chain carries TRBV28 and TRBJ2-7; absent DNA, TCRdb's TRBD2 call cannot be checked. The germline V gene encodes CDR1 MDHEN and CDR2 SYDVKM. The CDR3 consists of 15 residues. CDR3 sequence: CASTLSGGPTYEQYF. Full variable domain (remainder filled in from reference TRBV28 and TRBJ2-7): DVKVTQSSRYLVKRTGEKVFLECVQDMDHENMFWYRQDPGLGLRLIYFSYDVKMKEKGDIPEGYSVSREKKERFSLILESASTNQTSMYLCASTLSGGPTYEQYFGPGTRLTVT.

The CDR3 loop is CASTEGLIETQYF. This rearrangement joins TRBV18 to TRBJ2-5; as DNA is missing, the TRBD2 call by TCRdb cannot be tested. The length of the CDR3 is 13 residues. Germline assignment: CDR1 KGHSH and CDR2 LQKENI.

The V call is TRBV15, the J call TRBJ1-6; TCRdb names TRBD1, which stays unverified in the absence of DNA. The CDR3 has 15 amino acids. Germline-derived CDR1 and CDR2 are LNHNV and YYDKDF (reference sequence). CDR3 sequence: CATSRGDRDNSPLHF.

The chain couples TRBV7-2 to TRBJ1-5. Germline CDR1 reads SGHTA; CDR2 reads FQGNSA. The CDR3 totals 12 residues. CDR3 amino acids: CASSLEAQPQHF.

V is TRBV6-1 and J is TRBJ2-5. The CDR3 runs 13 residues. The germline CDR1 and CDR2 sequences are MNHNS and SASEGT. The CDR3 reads CASSEFPKETQYF.

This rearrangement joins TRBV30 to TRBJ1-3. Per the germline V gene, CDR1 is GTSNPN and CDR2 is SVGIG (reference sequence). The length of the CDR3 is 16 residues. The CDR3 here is CAWSSGRPLSGNTIYF.

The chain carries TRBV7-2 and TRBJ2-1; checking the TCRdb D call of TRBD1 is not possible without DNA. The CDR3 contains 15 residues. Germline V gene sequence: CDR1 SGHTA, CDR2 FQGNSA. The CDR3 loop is CASTTGGGYYNEQFF.

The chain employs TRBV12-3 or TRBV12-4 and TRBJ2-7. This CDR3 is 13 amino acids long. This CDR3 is CASSLRFAYEQYF.

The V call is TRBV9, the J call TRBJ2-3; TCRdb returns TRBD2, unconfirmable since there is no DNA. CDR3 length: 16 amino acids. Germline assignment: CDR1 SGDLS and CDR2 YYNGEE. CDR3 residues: CASSIRLAGIPDTQYF.